Following are 30 T cell receptor beta chains from one sample sequenced in a study of blood T cells in healthy people across ages. Then a second PCR, running roughly 7 to 11 cycles, was carried out with a sample-barcoded 5' primer and a J-beta primer mix. TCRdb used MiXCR to reprocess the 5' RACE reads, holding one entry per CDR3 protein. Among about 1,800,000 distinct CDR3 sequences listed, 25% to 30% were seen once. The sequenced material came from blood. The receptors were sampled from a woman in her 30s in good health.

The chain carries TRBV14 and TRBJ2-7, with a weak D call TRBD2 (5 bases). V lost 6 bases to trimming and J lost 6 bases, with 27 bases between them. From germline, CDR1 is SGHDN and CDR2 FVKESK. The CDR3 totals 17 residues. CDR3 loop: CASSPLEALGNRREQYF. In nucleotides, the CDR3 is TGTGCCAGCAGTCCCTTGGAGGCCCTGGGGAATCGCCGCGAGCAGTACTTC.

V and J are TRBV7-2 and TRBJ1-2, with no clear D. Trimming shortened V by 5 bases and J by 4 bases, and 11 bases separated the two germline ends. CDR1 SGHTA and CDR2 FQGNSA come from the germline V gene. This CDR3 contains 13 residues. The CDR3 reads CASSVDPGYGYTF. DNA of the CDR3: TGTGCCAGCAGCGTGGACCCAGGCTATGGCTACACCTTC.

With regard to this clonotype: At one end the junction does not follow the germline gene, possibly because of a read error. This rearrangement joins TRBV24-1 to TRBJ2-3; D call uncertain. The germline gives CDR1 KGHDR, CDR2 SFDVKD. The CDR3 extends over 14 amino acids. Here the CDR3 DNA reads TGTGTCACCAGTGATTTGAGCGAGGCAGATACGCAGTATTTT. Residues: CVTSDLSEADTQYF.

The J gene is TRBJ2-4, the V gene TRBV19, with D possibly being TRBD2 (5 bases). The J call may be faulty, since TRBJ2-5 better matches the DNA end. Germline V gives CDR1 LNHDA, CDR2 SQIVND (reference sequence). The CDR3 is made up of 14 amino acids. The CDR3 sequence: CASRKEESQETQYF. The DNA of the CDR3 is TGTGCCAGTAGGAAGGAGGAGAGCCAAGAGACCCAGTACTTC.

The CDR3 bases are TGTGCCAGCAGCCGAGAGGGGACAGGGGGCTACGAGCAGTACTTC. Translated: CASSREGTGGYEQYF. The chain joins TRBV3-1 to TRBJ2-5; TRBD1 aligns across 11 bases. The better agreement between TRBJ2-7 and the DNA end casts doubt on the J call. Germline lookup yields CDR1 LGHDT and CDR2 YNNKEL (reference sequence). The CDR3 is made up of 15 amino acids.

The chain recombines TRBV5-1 with TRBJ2-1, with D possibly being TRBD2 (5 bases). Per the germline V gene, CDR1 is SGHRS and CDR2 is YFSETQ. This CDR3 has 13 residues. The germline V and J ends were trimmed by 4 bases and 11 bases, with 16 bases remaining between them. The CDR3, as DNA: TGCGCCAGCAGCCCGGATGCTCCGGGGAAGCAGTTCTTC. Its translation: CASSPDAPGKQFF.

This clonotype was observed a few times. V gene TRBV5-1 combines with J gene TRBJ2-3; D uncertain. This CDR3 contains 14 residues. The V end lost 7 bases, the J end lost 2 bases, and 14 bases lay between the germline ends. The germline V gene encodes CDR1 SGHRS and CDR2 YFSETQ. The CDR3 nucleotides are TGCGCCAGCGCCCGTAACGGCCTCACAGATACGCAGTATTTT. Translated: CASARNGLTDTQYF. Together with reference TRBV5-1 and TRBJ2-3, the CDR3 gives the full variable domain: KAGVTQTPRYLIKTRGQQVTLSCSPISGHRSVSWYQQTPGQGLQFLFEYFSETQRNKGNFPGRFSGRQFSNSRSEMNVSTLELGDSALYLCASARNGLTDTQYFGPGTRLTVL.

This clonotype was recorded at least ten times. The chain combines TRBV7-7 with TRBJ2-1; 8 positions match TRBD2. The CDR3 totals 17 residues. The germline V gene has CDR1 SSHAT and CDR2 FNYEAQ (reference sequence). V was clipped by 1 base and J by 7 bases; unmatched bases: 12. This CDR3 is CASSLEGPGGATNEQFF. For the CDR3, the DNA is TGTGCCAGCAGCTTAGAAGGCCCCGGGGGGGCAACAAATGAGCAGTTCTTC.

This clonotype was picked up a small number of times. The chain combines TRBV7-2 with TRBJ2-2; TRBD2 aligns across 12 bases. V shed 5 bases, J shed 9 bases, and the junction held 10 bases outside the gene matches. Germline V lookup: CDR1 SGHTA, CDR2 FQGNSA. The CDR3 has 16 amino acids. CDR3: CASSPRLAGGPWELFF. CDR3 DNA sequence: TGTGCCAGCAGCCCCCGTCTAGCGGGAGGGCCCTGGGAGCTGTTTTTT.

Many counts were recorded for this clonotype. The J gene is TRBJ2-5, the V gene TRBV11-3, with D perhaps TRBD1 (6 bases). This CDR3 spans 13 amino acids. CDR1 and CDR2 from the germline V gene are SGHNT and YENEEA. V was shortened by 8 bases and J by 2 bases, with 12 bases between the two germline ends. DNA for the CDR3: TGTGCCAGCGGACAGACAGGACAAGAGACCCAGTACTTC. It is translated as CASGQTGQETQYF.

This clonotype was counted between two and nine times. This chain uses TRBV4-1 with TRBJ2-7, with D maybe TRBD1 (5 bases). Trimming removed 3 bases from V and 5 bases from J, with 11 bases in between. The CDR3 runs to 13 residues. Per the germline V gene, CDR1 is MGHRA and CDR2 is YSYEKL. The CDR3 here is CASSQGLLDEQYF. In nucleotides, the CDR3 is TGCGCCAGCAGCCAGGGGCTGCTCGACGAGCAGTACTTC.

V usage is TRBV15 and J usage is TRBJ2-7; D may match TRBD1 or TRBD2 (5 bases each). In germline, CDR1 is LNHNV, CDR2 YYDKDF (reference sequence). The V gene lost 6 bases and the J gene lost 0 bases, with 21 bases spanning the gap. CDR3 length: 17 amino acids. CDR3 sequence: CATRMDRRGRGSYEQYF. The CDR3, as DNA: TGTGCCACCAGGATGGACCGCCGGGGACGGGGCTCCTACGAGCAGTACTTC.

The chain employs TRBV7-3 and TRBJ2-2, with TRBD2 matching 14 bases. There are 18 residues in the CDR3. Germline V gives CDR1 SGHTA, CDR2 FQGTGA. J lost 2 bases, V lost 5 bases, and 7 bases had no gene match. The CDR3 bases are TGTGCCAGCAGCCCCTTGGGACTAGCGGGGGCCAACACCGGGGAGCTGTTTTTT. It specifies CASSPLGLAGANTGELFF.

V is TRBV6-1 and J is TRBJ1-5; D is perhaps TRBD1 (5 bases). From germline, CDR1 is MNHNS and CDR2 SASEGT. V gave up 7 bases and J gave up 5 bases, with 12 bases separating them. The CDR3 length is 13 residues. CDR3: CASMARGDQPQHF. CDR3 nucleotide sequence: TGTGCCAGCATGGCCAGAGGGGATCAGCCCCAGCATTTT.

V is TRBV11-2 and J is TRBJ2-1; D possibly corresponds to TRBD2 (7 bases). In germline, CDR1 is SGHAT, CDR2 FQNNGV. The V and J ends lost 5 bases and 8 bases respectively, with 19 bases between them. The CDR3 spans 15 residues. The CDR3 reads CASSLTGGPTDEQFF. CDR3 nucleotides: TGTGCCAGCAGCCTGACCGGGGGGCCTACGGATGAGCAGTTCTTC. Looking up the rest from reference TRBV11-2 and TRBJ2-1 gives the full variable domain: EAGVAQSPRYKIIEKRQSVAFWCNPISGHATLYWYQQILGQGPKLLIQFQNNGVVDDSQLPKDRFSAERLKGVDSTLKIQPAKLEDSAVYLCASSLTGGPTDEQFFGPGTRLTVL.

The table lists this clonotype with many counts. The genes are TRBV12-3 or TRBV12-4 and TRBJ2-5; no definite D call. This CDR3 spans 12 amino acids. The V end was cut by 7 bases, the J end by 5 bases, with 11 bases between. The CDR3 is CASTLRRETQYF. CDR3 bases: TGTGCCAGCACCCTACGCCGGGAGACCCAGTACTTC.

For this clonotype: This clone may be a read error of a much larger clone one base away. The J gene is TRBJ2-4, the V gene TRBV11-2, with D perhaps matching TRBD1 (6 bases). The end of the DNA is better explained by TRBJ2-7, so the J call may be wrong. The CDR3 has 13 residues. Germline-derived CDR1 and CDR2 are SGHAT and FQNNGV. The CDR3 region has the DNA TGTGCCAGCGGCTCAGGGGTTACGCACGAGCAGTACTTC. This encodes CASGSGVTHEQYF.

The V and J genes are TRBV28 and TRBJ2-5; no reliable D call. Trimming cost V 4 bases and J 5 bases, with 14 bases left between them. CDR3 length: 14 amino acids. Germline V lookup: CDR1 MDHEN, CDR2 SYDVKM. This CDR3 is CASSSYLALETQYF. In DNA, the CDR3 is TGTGCCAGCAGTTCCTACCTGGCGTTGGAGACCCAGTACTTC.

V usage is TRBV29-1 and J usage is TRBJ2-3, with D uncertain. Germline V CDR1 and CDR2: SQVTM, ANQGSEA. Between the trimmed V and J ends, which lost 5 bases and 4 bases, there was a span of 7 bases. The CDR3 is 11 residues long. The CDR3 nucleotides read TGCAGCGTTAAGGCTGCAGATACGCAGTATTTT. It codes for CSVKAADTQYF.

This clonotype has a handful of counts. This chain connects TRBV29-1 to TRBJ1-1, with a tentative D call TRBD1 (5 bases). The CDR3 has 12 amino acids. V was pared by 5 bases and J by 3 bases, with 10 bases between. Germline values: CDR1 SQVTM, CDR2 ANQGSEA. The CDR3 DNA follows: TGCAGCGTTCGGGGGTTGTACACTGAAGCTTTCTTT. It is translated as CSVRGLYTEAFF. The complete variable domain, with remaining parts taken from reference TRBV29-1 and TRBJ1-1, reads SAVISQKPSRDICQRGTSLTIQCQVDSQVTMMFWYRQQPGQSLTLIATANQGSEATYESGFVIDKFPISRPNLTFSTLTVSNMSPEDSSIYLCSVRGLYTEAFFGQGTRLTVV.

This clonotype occurred a few times. This chain uses TRBV7-8 with TRBJ1-1; D is possibly TRBD1 (5 bases). The CDR3 length is 14 residues. The V gene lost 7 bases and the J gene lost 10 bases, with 22 bases spanning the gap. Germline assignment: CDR1 SGHVS and CDR2 FQNEAQ. As DNA, the CDR3 is TGTGCCAGCACACCCCAATTGGGACCGGAACGAGCTTTCTTT. Translated, it gives CASTPQLGPERAFF.

This clonotype was found many times. The V gene is TRBV7-2, the J gene TRBJ1-2, with D possibly being TRBD1 (5 bases). The V end lost 5 bases, the J end lost 4 bases, and 20 bases lay between the germline ends. The CDR3 has 16 residues. CDR1 and CDR2 (germline): SGHTA, FQGNSA. In DNA, the CDR3 is TGTGCCAGCAGCCCAACCCCACAGGACGCCTTCTATGGCTACACCTTC. This codes for CASSPTPQDAFYGYTF.

There are a few counts of this clonotype. The chain employs TRBV2 and TRBJ1-2, with 7 nucleotides matching TRBD1. V shed 1 base, J shed 5 bases, and the junction held 10 bases outside the gene matches. The CDR3 totals 16 residues. CDR1 is SNHLY and CDR2 is FYNNEI in the germline V gene. The CDR3 here is CASSEDRPGGGYGYTF. The CDR3 nucleotides are TGTGCCAGCAGTGAAGACCGGCCAGGGGGAGGATATGGCTACACCTTC.

The genes are TRBV7-2 and TRBJ1-5; 7 nucleotides line up with TRBD1. The CDR3 consists of 15 residues. Germline trimming cut 1 base from V and 9 bases from J; bases unmatched to any gene: 9. CDR1 and CDR2 (germline): SGHTA, FQGNSA. CDR3 sequence: CASSLGLGGRGPQHF. CDR3 DNA: TGTGCCAGCAGCTTAGGGTTAGGGGGCAGAGGGCCCCAGCATTTT.

In its sample, this clonotype was seen many times. Written as DNA, the CDR3 is TGCAGTGCTAGTGGGGGACCGAGGGATCAGCCCCAGCATTTT. Protein sequence: CSASGGPRDQPQHF. The rearrangement links TRBV20-1 to TRBJ1-5, with D possibly being TRBD1 (5 bases). This CDR3 has 14 residues. The ends were cut back, 3 bases at V and 5 bases at J, with 14 bases in the middle. In germline, CDR1 is DFQATT, CDR2 SNEGSKA (reference sequence).

This chain links TRBV5-1 with TRBJ2-3; D is uncertain. CDR3 length: 14 amino acids. V was clipped by 0 bases and J by 5 bases, with 10 bases between them. In germline, CDR1 is SGHRS, CDR2 YFSETQ. For the CDR3, the DNA is TGCGCCAGCAGCTTGGACGGCCGAGAAGATACGCAGTATTTT. This translates into CASSLDGREDTQYF.

This chain links TRBV7-2 with TRBJ1-1; D is perhaps TRBD1 (6 bases). The CDR3 covers 15 residues. Trimming shortened V by 1 base and J by 4 bases, and 13 bases separated the two germline ends. The germline gives CDR1 SGHTA, CDR2 FQGNSA. The CDR3 here is CASSLVAGVGTEAFF. CDR3 sequence (DNA): TGTGCCAGCAGCTTAGTGGCAGGGGTCGGCACTGAAGCTTTCTTT.

The chain links TRBV12-5 to TRBJ2-3, with 9 bases identical to TRBD1. Germline V CDR1 and CDR2: LGHNT, FRNRAP. The CDR3 spans 16 residues. J gave up 6 bases and V 7 bases, and 14 bases lay outside the gene matches. The CDR3 sequence is CASASGTDRGSDTQYF. The CDR3 DNA is TGTGCTAGTGCCTCCGGCACGGACAGGGGAAGCGATACGCAGTATTTT. Combining the CDR3 with reference TRBV12-5 and TRBJ2-3 gives the whole variable domain DARVTQTPRHKVTEMGQEVTMRCQPILGHNTVFWYRQTMMQGLELLAYFRNRAPLDDSGMPKDRFSAEMPDATLATLKIQPSEPRDSAVYFCASASGTDRGSDTQYFGPGTRLTVL.

V and J are TRBV7-3 and TRBJ2-6; TRBD1 aligns across 7 bases. V lost 6 bases to trimming and J lost 6 bases; unmatched junction nucleotides: 8. This CDR3 contains 15 residues. Germline assignment: CDR1 SGHTA and CDR2 FQGTGA. The DNA for the CDR3 is TGTGCCAGCAGTTTAGACAGGGCTGAGGCCAACGTCCTGACTTTC. Protein product: CASSLDRAEANVLTF.

This clonotype occurred many times. CDR3 coding DNA: TGTGCCAGCTCCTTCCGACTAGCGGGGGGCAACACAGATACGCAGTATTTT. This sequence encodes CASSFRLAGGNTDTQYF. The chain links TRBV2 to TRBJ2-3; 13 bases are shared with TRBD2. This CDR3 is built from 17 residues. Germline V lookup: CDR1 SNHLY, CDR2 FYNNEI. With 8 bases clipped from V and 2 bases from J, the junction kept 10 bases outside the gene matches.